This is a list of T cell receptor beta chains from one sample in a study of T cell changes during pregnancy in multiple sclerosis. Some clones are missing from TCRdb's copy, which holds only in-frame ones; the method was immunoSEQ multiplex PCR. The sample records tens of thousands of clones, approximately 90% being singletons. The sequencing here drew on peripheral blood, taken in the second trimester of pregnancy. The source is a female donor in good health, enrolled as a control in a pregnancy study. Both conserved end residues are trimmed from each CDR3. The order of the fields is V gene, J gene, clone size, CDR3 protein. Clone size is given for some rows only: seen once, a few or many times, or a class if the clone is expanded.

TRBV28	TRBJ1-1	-	ASSSPGQGNTEAF
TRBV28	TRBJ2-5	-	ASGRLLQETQY
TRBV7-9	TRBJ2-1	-	ASSLKAKGNEQF
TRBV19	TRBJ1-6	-	ASRQGSSYNSPLH
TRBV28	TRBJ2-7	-	ASSLMGGSGEQY
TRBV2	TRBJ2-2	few	ASKTIRGDTGELF
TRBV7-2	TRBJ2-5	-	ASRTGRAQETQY
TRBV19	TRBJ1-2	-	ASSRTGEGGYT
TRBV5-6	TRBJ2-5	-	ASSFGWRQETQY
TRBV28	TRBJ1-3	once	ASSLGGNTIY
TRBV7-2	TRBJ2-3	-	ASSPRLGGEWY
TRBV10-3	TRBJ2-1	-	AISEAGTSGRNEQF
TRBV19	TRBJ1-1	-	ASSYSPTTEAF
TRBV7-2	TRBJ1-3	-	ASSLPPAAGNTIY
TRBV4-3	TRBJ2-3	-	ASSQGTPDSISTDTQY
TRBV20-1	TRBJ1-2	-	SAPGVYGYT
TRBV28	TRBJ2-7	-	ASSSGTGVYEQY
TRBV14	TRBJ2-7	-	ASSPLKRASGGPYEQY
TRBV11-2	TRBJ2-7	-	ASSSGLYRALDEQY
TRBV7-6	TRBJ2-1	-	ASSLFPGVAYNEQF
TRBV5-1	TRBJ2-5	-	ASSLEYQETQY
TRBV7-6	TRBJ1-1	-	ASSLAGDRNTEAF
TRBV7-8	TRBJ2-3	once	ASSQSTSSLY
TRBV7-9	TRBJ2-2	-	ASSLAGLLKPYTGELF
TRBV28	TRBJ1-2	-	ASRSGQGYYGYT
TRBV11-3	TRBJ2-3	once	ASSYGGGASDTQY
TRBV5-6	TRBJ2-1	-	ASSAGPTTHNEQF
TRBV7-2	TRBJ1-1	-	ASSLVYTNTEAF
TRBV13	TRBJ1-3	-	ASSPGNRGSGNTIY
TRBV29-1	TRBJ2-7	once	SVEATSGGPYEQY
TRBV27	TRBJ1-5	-	ASSLSYRQGFLGQPQH
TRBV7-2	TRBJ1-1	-	ASSRNRGEAF
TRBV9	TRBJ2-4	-	ASSVEDRGIWPKNIQY
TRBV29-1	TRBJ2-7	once	SVAGGVGEQY
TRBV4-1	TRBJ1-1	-	ASSPPFGQLNTEAF
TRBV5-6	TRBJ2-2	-	ASSLAGAGTGELF
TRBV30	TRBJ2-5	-	AWSVGDRGARY
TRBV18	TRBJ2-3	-	ASSPRSGGGDTQY
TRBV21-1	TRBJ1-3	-	ATRPTGSSGNTIY
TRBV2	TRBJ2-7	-	ASSANSYRDEQY
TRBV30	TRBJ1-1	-	AWSQIPGQGTNTEAF
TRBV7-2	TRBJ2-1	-	ASSLGGGSYNEQF
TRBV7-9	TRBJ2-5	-	ASSRTGQIKETQY
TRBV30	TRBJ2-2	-	AWRGLATGELF
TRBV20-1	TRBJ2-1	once	SARLNNEQF
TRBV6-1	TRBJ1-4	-	ASSPPGTDEKLF
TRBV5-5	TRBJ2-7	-	ASSLTSGTYEQY
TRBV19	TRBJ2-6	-	ASSIGLSGANVLT
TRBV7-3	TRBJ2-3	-	ASSLSTSGGEGTDTQY
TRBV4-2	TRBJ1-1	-	ASSRYSGMRNTEAF
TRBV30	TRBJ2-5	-	AWSVTSGRGETQY
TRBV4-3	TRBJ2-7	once	ASSQGSGRISGEQY
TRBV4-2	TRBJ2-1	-	ASSPLGLAGNEQF
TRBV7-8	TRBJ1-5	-	ASSLARTGQQPQH
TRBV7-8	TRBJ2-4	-	ASSLGDSQY
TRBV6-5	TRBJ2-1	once	ASSWGGAYNEQF
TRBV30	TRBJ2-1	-	AWSVSAREQF
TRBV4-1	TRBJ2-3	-	ASSHPSGGPSSTDTQY
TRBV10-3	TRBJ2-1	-	AISEYTGQGVYYNEQF
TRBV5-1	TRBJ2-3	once	ASSLGDRGSTDTQY